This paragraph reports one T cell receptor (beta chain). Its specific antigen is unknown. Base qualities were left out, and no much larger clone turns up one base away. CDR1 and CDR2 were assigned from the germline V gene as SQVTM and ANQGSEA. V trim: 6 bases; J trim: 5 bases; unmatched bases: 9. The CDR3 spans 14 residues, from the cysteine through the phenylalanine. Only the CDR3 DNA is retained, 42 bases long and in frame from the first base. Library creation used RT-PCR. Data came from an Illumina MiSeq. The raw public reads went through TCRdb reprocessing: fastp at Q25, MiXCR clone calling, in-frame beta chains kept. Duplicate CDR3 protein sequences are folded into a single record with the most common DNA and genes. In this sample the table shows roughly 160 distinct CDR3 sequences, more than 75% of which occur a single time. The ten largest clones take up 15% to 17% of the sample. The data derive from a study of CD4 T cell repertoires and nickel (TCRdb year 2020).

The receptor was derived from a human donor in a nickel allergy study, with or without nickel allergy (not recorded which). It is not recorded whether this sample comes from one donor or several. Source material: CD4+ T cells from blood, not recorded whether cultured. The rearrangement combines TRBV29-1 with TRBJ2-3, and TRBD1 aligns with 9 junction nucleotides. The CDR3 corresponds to CSVATGGALDTQYF. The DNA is TGCAGCGTCGCCACAGGGGGCGCATTAGATACGCAGTATTTT.